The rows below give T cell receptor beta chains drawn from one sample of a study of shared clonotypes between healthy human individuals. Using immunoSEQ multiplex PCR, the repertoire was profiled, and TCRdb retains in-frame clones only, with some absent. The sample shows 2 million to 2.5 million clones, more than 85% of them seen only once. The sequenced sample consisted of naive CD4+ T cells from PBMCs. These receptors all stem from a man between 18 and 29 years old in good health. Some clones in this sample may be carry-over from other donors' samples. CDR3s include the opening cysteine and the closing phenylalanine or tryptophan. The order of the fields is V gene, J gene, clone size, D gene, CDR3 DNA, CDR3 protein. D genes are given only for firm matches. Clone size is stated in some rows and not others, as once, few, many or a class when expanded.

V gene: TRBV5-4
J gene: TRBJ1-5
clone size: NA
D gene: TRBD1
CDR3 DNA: TGTGCCAGCAGCATTGGGGGGACAGGGACTCAGCCCCAGCATTTT
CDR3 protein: CASSIGGTGTQPQHF

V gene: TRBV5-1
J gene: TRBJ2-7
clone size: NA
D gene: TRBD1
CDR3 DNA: TGCGCCAGCACCGTACACGGGACAGGGGCCTACGAGCAGTACTTC
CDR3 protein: CASTVHGTGAYEQYF

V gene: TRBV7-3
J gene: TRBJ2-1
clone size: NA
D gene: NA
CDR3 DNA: TGTGCCAGCAGCGGGCAGACTAGTGATCAGCAGTTCTTC
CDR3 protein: CASSGQTSDQQFF

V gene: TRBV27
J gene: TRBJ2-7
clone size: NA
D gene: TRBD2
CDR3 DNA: TGTGCCAGCAGCCTTAGCGGGAGGGTTTACGAGCAGTACTTC
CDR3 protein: CASSLSGRVYEQYF

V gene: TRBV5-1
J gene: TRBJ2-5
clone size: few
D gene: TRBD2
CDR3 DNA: TGCGCCAGCAGCTTGGCCGGGACTACCCAAGAGACCCAGTACTTC
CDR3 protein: CASSLAGTTQETQYF

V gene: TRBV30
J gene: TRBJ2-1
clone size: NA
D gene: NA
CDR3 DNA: TGTGCCTGGAGCGAAGGGACTTCGCAGTTCTTC
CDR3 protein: CAWSEGTSQFF

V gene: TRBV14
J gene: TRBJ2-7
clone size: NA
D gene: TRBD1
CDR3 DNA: TGTGCCAGCAGCCTTACAGGGGGCGCCGAGCAGTACTTC
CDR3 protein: CASSLTGGAEQYF

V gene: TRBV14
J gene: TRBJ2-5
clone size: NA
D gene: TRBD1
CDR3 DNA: TGTGCCAGCAGCCAATTCGCCCGGACAGGTTACCAAGAGACCCAGTACTTC
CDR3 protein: CASSQFARTGYQETQYF

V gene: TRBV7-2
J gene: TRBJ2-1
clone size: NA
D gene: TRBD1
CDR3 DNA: TGTGCCAGCAGCTCCAGGACAGGGACGGACGCTGGGGTTGAGCAGTTCTTC
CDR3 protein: CASSSRTGTDAGVEQFF

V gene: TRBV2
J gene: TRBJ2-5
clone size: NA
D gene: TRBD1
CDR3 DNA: TGTGCCAGCAGTATACAGGGGAGTAGGGAGACCCAGTACTTC
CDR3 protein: CASSIQGSRETQYF

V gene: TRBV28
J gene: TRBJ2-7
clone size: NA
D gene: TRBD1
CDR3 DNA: TGTGCCAGCAGTTCGACAGGGATAGCGTCCTACGAGCAGTACTTC
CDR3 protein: CASSSTGIASYEQYF

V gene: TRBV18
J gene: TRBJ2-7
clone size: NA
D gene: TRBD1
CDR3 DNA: TGTGCCAGCTCAGCGGGACAGGGAGGCGAGCAGTACTTC
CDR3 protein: CASSAGQGGEQYF

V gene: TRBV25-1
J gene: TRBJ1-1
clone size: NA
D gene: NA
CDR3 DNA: TGTGCCAGCAGTGAACTGGAAGGGACCACTGAAGCTTTCTTT
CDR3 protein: CASSELEGTTEAFF

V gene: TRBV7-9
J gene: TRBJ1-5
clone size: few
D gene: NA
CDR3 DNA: TGTGCCAGCAGCAACAGGAATCAGCCCCAGCATTTT
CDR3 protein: CASSNRNQPQHF

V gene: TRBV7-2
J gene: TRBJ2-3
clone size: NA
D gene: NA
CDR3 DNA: TGTGCCAGCTCCGACGGGGCAGATACGCAGTATTTT
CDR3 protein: CASSDGADTQYF

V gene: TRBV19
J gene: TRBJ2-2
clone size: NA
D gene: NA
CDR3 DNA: TGTGCCAGTAGTCCCCGACCCACCGGGGAGCTGTTTTTT
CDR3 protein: CASSPRPTGELFF

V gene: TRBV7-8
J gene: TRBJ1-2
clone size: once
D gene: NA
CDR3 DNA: TGTGCCAGCAGCCAGAGGACTGCCTTCCCTGGGGGCTACACCTTC
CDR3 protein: CASSQRTAFPGGYTF

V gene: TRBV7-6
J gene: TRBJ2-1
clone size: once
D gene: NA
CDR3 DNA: TGTGCCAGCAGCTTAGTGGGAAGCGTGTCGAATGAGCAGTTCTTC
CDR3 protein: CASSLVGSVSNEQFF

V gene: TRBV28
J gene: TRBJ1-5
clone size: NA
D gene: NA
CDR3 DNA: TGTGCCAGCAGTTTATACGGGGAGAGCAATCAGCCCCAGCATTTT
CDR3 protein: CASSLYGESNQPQHF

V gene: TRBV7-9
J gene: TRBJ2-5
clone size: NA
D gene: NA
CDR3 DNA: TGTGCCAGCAGCTCGGCCTTAGCGGTACAAGAGACCCAGTACTTC
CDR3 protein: CASSSALAVQETQYF

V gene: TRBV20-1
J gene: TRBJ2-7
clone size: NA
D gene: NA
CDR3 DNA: TGCAGTGCCCGTGACTACGAGCAGTACTTC
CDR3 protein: CSARDYEQYF

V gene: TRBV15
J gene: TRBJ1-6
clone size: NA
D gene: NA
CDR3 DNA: TGTGCCACCAGCAGATATTATTCACCCCTCCACTTT
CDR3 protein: CATSRYYSPLHF

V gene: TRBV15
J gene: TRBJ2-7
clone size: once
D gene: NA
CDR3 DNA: TGTGCCACCAGCAGAGAAGACCCGGGACAATGGGACGAGCAGTACTTC
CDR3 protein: CATSREDPGQWDEQYF

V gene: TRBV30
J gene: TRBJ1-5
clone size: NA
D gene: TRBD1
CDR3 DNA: TGTGCCTCTTCTAGGGGGCTTGGCAATCAGCCCCAGCATTTT
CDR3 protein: CASSRGLGNQPQHF